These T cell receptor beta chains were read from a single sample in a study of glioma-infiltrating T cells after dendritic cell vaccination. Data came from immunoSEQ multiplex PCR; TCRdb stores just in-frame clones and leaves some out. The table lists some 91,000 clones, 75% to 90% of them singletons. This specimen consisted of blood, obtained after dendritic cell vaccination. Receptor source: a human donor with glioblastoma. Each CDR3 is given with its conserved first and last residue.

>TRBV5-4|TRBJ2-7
CASSLGNGVSYEQYF
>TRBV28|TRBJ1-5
CASSYIDRGGNQPQHF
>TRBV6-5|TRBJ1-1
CASSTTRWGSTEAFF
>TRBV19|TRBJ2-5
CASSGLAGDGTQYF
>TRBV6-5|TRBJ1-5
CASSLGLNGRPQHF
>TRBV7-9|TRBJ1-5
CASNAGGGNQPQHF
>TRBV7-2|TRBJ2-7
CASSLLGRNEQYF
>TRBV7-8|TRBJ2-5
CASSFSGGAETQYF
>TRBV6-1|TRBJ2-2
CASSEGTGQNTGELFF
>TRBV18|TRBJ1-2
CATQGDSVYGYTF
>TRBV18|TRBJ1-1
CASSLAGAIGGDTEAFF
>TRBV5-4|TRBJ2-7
CASSNPQGFTYEQYF
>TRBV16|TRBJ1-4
CASSQFLPNLNEKLFF
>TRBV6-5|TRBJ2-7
CASSYSLDSSYEQYF
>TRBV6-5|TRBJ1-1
CASSYFQGQNTEAFF
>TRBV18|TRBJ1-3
CASSPRLRSGNTIYF
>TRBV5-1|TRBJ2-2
CASSPQGARELFF
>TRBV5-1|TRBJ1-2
CASSSRTGLGYTF
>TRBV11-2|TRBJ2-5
CASSPGTSGRSVRETQYF
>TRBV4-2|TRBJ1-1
CASSQELVVGSTEAFF
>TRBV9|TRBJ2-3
CASSPEWGTSGRHGPAQYF
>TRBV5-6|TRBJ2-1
CASSLGSGRTGNEQFF
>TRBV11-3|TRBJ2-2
CASSLGRGLIGELFF
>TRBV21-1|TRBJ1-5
CASSNRQGRRGQPQHF
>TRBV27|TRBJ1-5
CASSLEGARQPQHF
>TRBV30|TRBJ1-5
CAWSPAGNQPQHF
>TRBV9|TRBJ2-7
CASASAYEQYF
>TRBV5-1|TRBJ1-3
CASSLDLAGSGNTIYF
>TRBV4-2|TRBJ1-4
CASSQDGTGTGRKKTNEKLFF
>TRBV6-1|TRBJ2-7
CASSEGTGSYEQYF
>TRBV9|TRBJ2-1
CASSPSSGSYNEQFF
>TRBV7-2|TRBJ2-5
CASRQRTSGSETQYF
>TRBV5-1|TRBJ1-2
CASSPGTAYNYGYTF
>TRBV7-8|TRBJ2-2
CASSIQRLGLLPTGELFF